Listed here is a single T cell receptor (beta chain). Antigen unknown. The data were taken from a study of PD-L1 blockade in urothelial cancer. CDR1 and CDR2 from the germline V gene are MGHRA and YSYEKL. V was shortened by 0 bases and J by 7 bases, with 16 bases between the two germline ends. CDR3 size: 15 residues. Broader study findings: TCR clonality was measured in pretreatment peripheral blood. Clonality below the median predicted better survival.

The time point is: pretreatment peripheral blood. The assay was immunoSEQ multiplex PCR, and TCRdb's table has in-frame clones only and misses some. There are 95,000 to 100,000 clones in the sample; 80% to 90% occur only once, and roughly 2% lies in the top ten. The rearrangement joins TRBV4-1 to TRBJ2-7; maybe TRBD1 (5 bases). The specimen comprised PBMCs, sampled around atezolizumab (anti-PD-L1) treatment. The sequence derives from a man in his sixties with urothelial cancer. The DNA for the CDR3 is TGCGCCAGCAGCCAAGATCTGGTGACCTACAGGGAGCAGTACTTC. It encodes CASSQDLVTYREQYF.